The next 12 T cell receptor beta chains were all read from a single sample in a study of blood T cell repertoires in COVID-19. This table comes from immunoSEQ multiplex PCR, and its TCRdb copy is limited to in-frame clones, with some not included. The repertoire holds approximately 170,000 clones, with under 90% as singletons. The specimen was peripheral blood. The receptors derive from a woman older than 75 with acute or convalescent COVID-19.

V usage is TRBV18 and J usage is TRBJ1-5; 8 bases are a match to TRBD1. Germline assignment: CDR1 KGHSH and CDR2 LQKENI. Trimming removed 0 bases from V and 6 bases from J; junction bases left unmatched: 4. CDR3 length: 15 residues. CDR3 DNA: TGTGCCAGCTCACCACCCGGACAGGGTGCTCAGCCCCAGCATTTT. This gives the protein CASSPPGQGAQPQHF. The full variable domain, its missing parts supplied by reference TRBV18 and TRBJ1-5, is NAGVMQNPRHLVRRRGQEARLRCSPMKGHSHVYWYRQLPEEGLKFMVYLQKENIIDESGMPKERFSAEFPKEGPSILRIQQVVRGDSAAYFCASSPPGQGAQPQHFGDGTRLSIL.

The V and J genes are TRBV14 and TRBJ2-3; possible D gene TRBD1, 5 bases. Trimming took off 4 bases at V and 3 bases at J, with 17 bases between the two ends. The germline V gene has CDR1 SGHDN and CDR2 FVKESK. The CDR3 is 16 amino acids. The CDR3 region has the DNA TGTGCCAGCAGCCCCGGTGGGGCGAGGTGGACAGATACGCAGTATTTT. This encodes CASSPGGARWTDTQYF.

This chain links TRBV6-5 with TRBJ1-3; D unclear. Germline loops: CDR1 MNHEY, CDR2 SVGAGI. V lost 5 bases to trimming and J lost 0 bases, with 8 bases between them. The length of the CDR3 is 14 residues. CDR3 protein: CASSQQISGNTIYF. In DNA form, the CDR3 reads TGTGCCAGCAGTCAACAGATCTCTGGAAACACCATATATTTT.

The V call is TRBV4-3, the J call TRBJ1-2; D is perhaps TRBD1 (5 bases). Germline V lookup: CDR1 LGHNA, CDR2 YSLEER. Trimming cost V 0 bases and J 4 bases, with 18 bases left between them. The CDR3 loop spans 17 amino acids. CDR3 sequence reads: CASSQENSLGVTYGYTF. Here the CDR3 DNA reads TGCGCCAGCAGCCAAGAGAACTCCCTAGGGGTAACCTATGGCTACACCTTC.

The rearrangement links TRBV11-3 to TRBJ2-5; TRBD2 might be the D (6 bases). This CDR3 is 14 amino acids long. Trimming took 5 bases from V and 1 from J, leaving 11 bases between them. Per germline, CDR1 SGHNT and CDR2 YENEEA. The CDR3 reads CASSPTGGQETQYF. Here the CDR3 DNA reads TGTGCCAGCAGCCCCACCGGGGGCCAAGAGACCCAGTACTTC.

The chain uses TRBV4-1 and TRBJ1-3; 12 positions match TRBD1. The trim removed 4 bases at V and 0 bases at J, leaving 10 bases unmatched. The CDR3 totals 19 residues. Germline V gene lookup returns CDR1 MGHRA and CDR2 YSYEKL. In DNA, the CDR3 is TGCGCCAGCAGCCTAGGGGGACAGGGGGCCCCTAGCTCTGGAAACACCATATATTTT. As protein: CASSLGGQGAPSSGNTIYF.

This chain connects TRBV27 to TRBJ2-7; 8 bases are a match to TRBD1. The V gene end was trimmed by 4 bases and the J gene end by 4 bases; junction bases not matched to a gene: 6. This CDR3 is 14 amino acids long. The germline V gene encodes CDR1 MNHEY and CDR2 SMNVEV (reference sequence). This chain's CDR3 is CASSWAGGMYEQYF. Here the CDR3 DNA reads TGTGCCAGCAGTTGGGCAGGGGGCATGTACGAGCAGTACTTC.

This clone has a single count. The chain is built from TRBV19 and TRBJ2-7; 10 nucleotides line up with TRBD1. This CDR3 comprises 14 residues. V shed 3 bases and J 3 bases; nucleotides not matched to a gene: 2. Per germline, CDR1 LNHDA and CDR2 SQIVND (reference sequence). The DNA for the CDR3 is TGTGCCAGTAGTATCGGGACAGGGGACTACGAGCAGTACTTC. Translating it yields CASSIGTGDYEQYF.

The chain links TRBV2 to TRBJ2-1, with 11 bases that match TRBD2. Germline CDR1 is SNHLY and CDR2 is FYNNEI. The V segment lost 8 bases and the J segment 7 bases; nucleotides outside the gene matches: 10. The CDR3 length is 15 residues. The CDR3 protein is CASQRSLAGENEQFF. For the CDR3, the DNA is TGTGCCAGCCAGCGGTCACTAGCGGGAGAGAATGAGCAGTTCTTC.

The chain combines TRBV30 with TRBJ2-1; 9 positions agree with TRBD1. With V trimmed by 5 bases and J by 6 bases, 5 bases remained unmatched. This CDR3 comprises 13 residues. Germline assignment: CDR1 GTSNPN and CDR2 SVGIG (reference sequence). The CDR3 nucleotides read TGTGCCTGGGCTATGGACAGGGGCAATGAGCAGTTCTTC. This encodes CAWAMDRGNEQFF.

This chain links TRBV5-1 with TRBJ1-4; 8 bases line up with TRBD1. J lost 9 bases, V lost 4 bases, and 11 bases had no gene match. Germline CDR1 SGHRS, CDR2 YFSETQ. The CDR3 is made up of 15 amino acids. DNA of the CDR3: TGCGCCAGCAGCCCAGATGGAGGACAGGGCCAAAAACTGTTTTTT. Encoded protein: CASSPDGGQGQKLFF.

This clone was found once. The gene calls are TRBV6-1 and TRBJ1-2; weak D call: TRBD1 (6 bases). CDR3 length equals 14 residues. Between the trimmed V and J ends, which lost 2 bases and 4 bases, there was a span of 11 bases. From germline, CDR1 is MNHNS and CDR2 SASEGT. The CDR3 spells CASSEQGRGYGYTF. In nucleotides, the CDR3 is TGTGCCAGCAGTGAACAGGGGAGGGGCTATGGCTACACCTTC.